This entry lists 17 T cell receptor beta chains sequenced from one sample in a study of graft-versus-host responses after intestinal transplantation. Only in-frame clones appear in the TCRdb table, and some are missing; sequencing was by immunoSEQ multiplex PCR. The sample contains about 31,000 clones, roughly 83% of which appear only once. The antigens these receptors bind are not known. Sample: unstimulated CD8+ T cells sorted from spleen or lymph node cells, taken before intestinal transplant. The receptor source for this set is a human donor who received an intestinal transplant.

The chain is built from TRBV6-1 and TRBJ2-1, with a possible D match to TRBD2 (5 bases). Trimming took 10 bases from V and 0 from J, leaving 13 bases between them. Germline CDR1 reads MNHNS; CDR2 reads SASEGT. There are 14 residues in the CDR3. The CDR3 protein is CATARESSYNEQFF. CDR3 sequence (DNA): TGTGCCACCGCGAGGGAGAGCTCCTACAATGAGCAGTTCTTC.

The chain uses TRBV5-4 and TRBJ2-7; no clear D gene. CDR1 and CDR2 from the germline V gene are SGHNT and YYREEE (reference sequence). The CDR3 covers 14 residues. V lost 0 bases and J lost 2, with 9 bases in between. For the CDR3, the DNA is TGTGCCAGCAGCTTGGCAGTGACACCCTACGAGCAGTACTTC. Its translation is CASSLAVTPYEQYF. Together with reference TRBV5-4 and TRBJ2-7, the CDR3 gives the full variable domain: ETGVTQSPTHLIKTRGQQVTLRCSSQSGHNTVSWYQQALGQGPQFIFQYYREEENGRGNFPPRFSGLQFPNYSSELNVNALELDDSALYLCASSLAVTPYEQYFGPGTRLTVT.

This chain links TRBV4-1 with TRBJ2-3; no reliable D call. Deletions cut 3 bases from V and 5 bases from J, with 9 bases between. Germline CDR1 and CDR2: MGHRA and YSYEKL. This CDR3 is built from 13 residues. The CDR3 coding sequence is TGCGCCAGCAGCCAGCGCCTAGAAGATACGCAGTATTTT. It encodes CASSQRLEDTQYF.

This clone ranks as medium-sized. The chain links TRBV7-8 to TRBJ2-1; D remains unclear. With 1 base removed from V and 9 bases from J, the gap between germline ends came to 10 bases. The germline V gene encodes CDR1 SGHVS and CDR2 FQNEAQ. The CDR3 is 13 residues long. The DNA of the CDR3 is TGTGCCAGCAGCTTAGTCCCAACCGGTGAGCAGTTCTTC. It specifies CASSLVPTGEQFF.

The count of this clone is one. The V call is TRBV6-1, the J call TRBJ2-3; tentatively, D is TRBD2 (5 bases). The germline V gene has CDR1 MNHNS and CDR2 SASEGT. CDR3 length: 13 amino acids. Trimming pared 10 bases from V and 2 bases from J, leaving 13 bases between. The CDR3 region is CAILGLLTDTQYF. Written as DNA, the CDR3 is TGTGCCATACTAGGACTTCTCACAGATACGCAGTATTTT.

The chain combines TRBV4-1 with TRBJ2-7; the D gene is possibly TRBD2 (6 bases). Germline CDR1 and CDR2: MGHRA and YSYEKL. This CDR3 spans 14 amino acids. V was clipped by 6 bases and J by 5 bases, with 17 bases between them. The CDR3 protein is CASRPDTEGDEQYF. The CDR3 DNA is TGCGCCAGCAGGCCGGACACGGAGGGAGACGAGCAGTACTTC.

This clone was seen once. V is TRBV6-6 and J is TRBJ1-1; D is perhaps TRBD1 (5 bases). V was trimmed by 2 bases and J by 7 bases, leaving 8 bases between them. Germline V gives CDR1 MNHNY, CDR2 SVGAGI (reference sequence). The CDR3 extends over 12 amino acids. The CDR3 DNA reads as TGTGCCAGCAGTTACCCCACAGGTGAAGCTTTCTTT. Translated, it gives CASSYPTGEAFF.

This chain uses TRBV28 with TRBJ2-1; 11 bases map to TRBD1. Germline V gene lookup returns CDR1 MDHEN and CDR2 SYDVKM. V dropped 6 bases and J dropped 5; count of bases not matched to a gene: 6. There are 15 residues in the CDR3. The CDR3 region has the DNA TGTGCCAGCAGCCCGGACAGGGGGCTGAACAATGAGCAGTTCTTC. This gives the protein CASSPDRGLNNEQFF.

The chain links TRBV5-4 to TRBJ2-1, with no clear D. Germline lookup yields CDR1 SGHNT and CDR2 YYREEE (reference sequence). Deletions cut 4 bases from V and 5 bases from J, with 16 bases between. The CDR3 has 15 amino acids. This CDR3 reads CASSEAWSPHNEQFF. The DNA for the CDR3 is TGTGCCAGCAGCGAAGCCTGGAGTCCCCACAATGAGCAGTTCTTC.

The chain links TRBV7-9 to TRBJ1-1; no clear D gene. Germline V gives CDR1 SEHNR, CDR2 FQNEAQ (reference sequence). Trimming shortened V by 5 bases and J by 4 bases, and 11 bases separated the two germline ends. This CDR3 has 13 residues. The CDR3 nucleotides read TGTGCCAGCAGCCCCCCGGGAGGCACTGAAGCTTTCTTT. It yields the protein CASSPPGGTEAFF.

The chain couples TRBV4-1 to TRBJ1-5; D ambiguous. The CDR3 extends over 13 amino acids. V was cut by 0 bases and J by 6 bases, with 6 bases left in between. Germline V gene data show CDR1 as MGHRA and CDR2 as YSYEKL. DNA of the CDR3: TGCGCCAGCAGCCAAGACGTTATTCAGCCCCAGCATTTT. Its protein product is CASSQDVIQPQHF.

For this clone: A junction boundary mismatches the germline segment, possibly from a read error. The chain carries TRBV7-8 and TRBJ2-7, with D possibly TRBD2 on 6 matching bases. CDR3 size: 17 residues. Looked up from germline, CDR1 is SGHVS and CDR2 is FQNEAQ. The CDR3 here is CASSLGGVGLTGGEQCF. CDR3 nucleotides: TGTGCCAGCAGCTTAGGAGGAGTTGGACTCACAGGCGGGGAGCAGTGCTTC.

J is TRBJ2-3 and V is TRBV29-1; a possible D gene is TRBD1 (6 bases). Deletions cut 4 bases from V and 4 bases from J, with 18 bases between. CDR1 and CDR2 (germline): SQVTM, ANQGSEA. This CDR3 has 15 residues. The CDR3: CSVGEQGYVADTQYF. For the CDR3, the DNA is TGCAGCGTTGGGGAACAGGGATATGTTGCAGATACGCAGTATTTT.

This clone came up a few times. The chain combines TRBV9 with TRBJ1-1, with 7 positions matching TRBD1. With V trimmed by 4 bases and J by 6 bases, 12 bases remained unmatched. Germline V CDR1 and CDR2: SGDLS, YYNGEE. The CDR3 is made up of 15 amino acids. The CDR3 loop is CASSPHETGIPEAFF. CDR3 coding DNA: TGTGCCAGCAGCCCTCACGAGACAGGGATCCCTGAAGCTTTCTTT.

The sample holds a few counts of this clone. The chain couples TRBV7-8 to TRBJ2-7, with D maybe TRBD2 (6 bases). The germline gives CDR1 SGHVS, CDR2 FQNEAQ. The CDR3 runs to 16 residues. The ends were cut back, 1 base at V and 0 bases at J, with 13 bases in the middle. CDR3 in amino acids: CASSLGLGEVSYEQYF. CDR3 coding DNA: TGTGCCAGCAGCTTAGGTCTCGGGGAGGTCTCCTACGAGCAGTACTTC.

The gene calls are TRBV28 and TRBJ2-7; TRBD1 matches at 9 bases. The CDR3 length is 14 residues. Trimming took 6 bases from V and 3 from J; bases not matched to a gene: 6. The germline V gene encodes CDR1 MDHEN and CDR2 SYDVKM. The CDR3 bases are TGTGCCAGCAGACCCCCGGGACAGGGCTACGAGCAGTACTTC. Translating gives CASRPPGQGYEQYF.

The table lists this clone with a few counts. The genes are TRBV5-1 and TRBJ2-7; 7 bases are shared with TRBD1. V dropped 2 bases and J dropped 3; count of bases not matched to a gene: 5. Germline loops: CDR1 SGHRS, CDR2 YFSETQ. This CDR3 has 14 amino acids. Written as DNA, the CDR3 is TGCGCCAGCAGCTTATTGGCAGGGGGCTACGAGCAGTACTTC. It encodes CASSLLAGGYEQYF.